This record looks at one TCR beta chain sequence and its context. Its antigen is still unknown. Germline CDR1 MNHEY, CDR2 SVGAGI. Trimming cost V 5 bases and J 4 bases, with 14 bases left between them. The CDR3 is 14 residues long. Method: immunoSEQ multiplex PCR; TCRdb's copy keeps in-frame clones and lacks some. The table shows just over 2,000,000 clones, with roughly 94% occurring only once. There were only Caucasian adults among the donors, and all lived in Nashville, Tennessee. Memory CD4+ cells were the fraction left after CD45RA+ naive selection. The record originates from a study of shared clonotypes between healthy human individuals. Study-wide results and caveats: The authors expected sequencing depth to affect clonotype sharing among donors.

The source material was naive CD4+ T cells sorted from blood. Noted subset: CD45RA+ positively selected. The chain employs TRBV6-5 and TRBJ1-1, with D unresolved. This TCR came from a man younger than 35 in good health. The CDR3 is CASSPSIRGTEAFF. CDR3 bases: TGTGCCAGCAGTCCTAGTATAAGAGGCACTGAAGCTTTCTTT.